The 27 T cell receptor beta chains presented below share a single source sample, sequenced in a study of cytomegalovirus exposure and HLA in healthy donors. TCRdb's copy holds only in-frame clones and misses some; the assay was immunoSEQ multiplex PCR. The table has roughly 130,000 clones, about 87% seen once. The specimen was PBMCs. These receptors came from a woman younger than 45 in good health and CMV-seropositive.

The chain combines TRBV27 with TRBJ2-1; possible D gene TRBD1, 6 bases. The CDR3 is made up of 16 amino acids. The V end was cut by 3 bases, the J end by 4 bases, with 16 bases between. The V gene's germline CDR1 is MNHEY and CDR2 SMNVEV (reference sequence). Written as DNA, the CDR3 is TGTGCCAGCAGTTTTGTCCGGGACAAAAATTACAATGAGCAGTTCTTC. Protein: CASSFVRDKNYNEQFF.

V usage is TRBV7-2 and J usage is TRBJ2-3; TRBD1 is a possible D gene (5 bases). Germline V gene data show CDR1 as SGHTA and CDR2 as FQGNSA. The V gene lost 1 base and the J gene lost 10 bases, with 9 bases spanning the gap. CDR3 length equals 12 residues. The CDR3 protein is CASSLGVRAQYF. In DNA, the CDR3 is TGTGCCAGCAGCTTAGGGGTCAGGGCGCAGTATTTT.

This clone came up once. The V gene is TRBV7-2, the J gene TRBJ2-7; TRBD1 is a possible D gene (6 bases). V was pared by 1 base and J by 6 bases, with 13 bases between. Per the germline V gene, CDR1 is SGHTA and CDR2 is FQGNSA. This CDR3 contains 14 residues. CDR3 nucleotides: TGTGCCAGCAGCTTAGTGTCACGAGGGGGCGAGCAGTACTTC. Translated: CASSLVSRGGEQYF.

The rearrangement uses TRBV9 and TRBJ2-1, with 13 bases lining up with TRBD2. Losses at the gene ends were 0 bases for V and 9 bases for J; bases not matched to a gene: 6. CDR1 is SGDLS and CDR2 is YYNGEE in the germline V gene. This CDR3 region has 16 residues. The CDR3 reads CASSVVGLAGAGEQFF. CDR3 bases: TGTGCCAGCAGCGTAGTTGGACTAGCGGGAGCGGGTGAGCAGTTCTTC.

The chain has TRBV9 and TRBJ2-1; D remains ambiguous. The V end was cut by 0 bases, the J end by 6 bases, with 7 bases between. There are 13 residues in the CDR3. Germline CDR1 SGDLS, CDR2 YYNGEE. The CDR3 loop is CASSVGTRNEQFF. The DNA of the CDR3 is TGTGCCAGCAGCGTAGGAACTCGCAATGAGCAGTTCTTC.

In this sample, this clone turned up a few times. The chain joins TRBV5-1 to TRBJ2-7; 13 nucleotides align to TRBD2. This CDR3 has 14 amino acids. Germline-derived CDR1 and CDR2 are SGHRS and YFSETQ. V was pared by 4 bases and J by 7 bases, with 5 bases of the junction left unmatched. The CDR3 reads CASSPLTSGREQYF. CDR3 DNA: TGCGCCAGCAGCCCGCTGACTAGCGGGAGGGAGCAGTACTTC.

The chain employs TRBV27 and TRBJ2-7; 7 nucleotides agree with TRBD2. J was trimmed by 3 bases and V by 6 bases; bases with no gene match: 11. The CDR3 length is 15 residues. The germline V gene encodes CDR1 MNHEY and CDR2 SMNVEV (reference sequence). DNA of the CDR3: TGTGCCAGCAGGTCTTGGGGGGGAAGCGACTACGAGCAGTACTTC. This encodes CASRSWGGSDYEQYF.

This clone was seen just once. This rearrangement joins TRBV5-4 to TRBJ2-1; 7 bases are a match to TRBD1. Germline CDR1 SGHNT, CDR2 YYREEE (reference sequence). The junction had 9 bases not matched to a gene; V was cut back by 7 bases and J by 8 bases. There are 13 residues in the CDR3. The CDR3 nucleotides read TGTGCCAGCTACGACAGGGTACCCCATGAGCAGTTCTTC. Its protein is CASYDRVPHEQFF. Variable domain in full (rest from reference TRBV5-4 and TRBJ2-1): ETGVTQSPTHLIKTRGQQVTLRCSSQSGHNTVSWYQQALGQGPQFIFQYYREEENGRGNFPPRFSGLQFPNYSSELNVNALELDDSALYLCASYDRVPHEQFFGPGTRLTVL.

The chain couples TRBV28 to TRBJ2-7, with TRBD2 matching 16 bases. This CDR3 region has 18 residues. Germline V gene data show CDR1 as MDHEN and CDR2 as SYDVKM. V lost 3 bases and J lost 5; bases outside the gene matches: 10. The CDR3 bases are TGTGCCAGCAGTTTCACGGGACTAGCGGGAGGGTGGACGGACGAGCAGTACTTC. Residues: CASSFTGLAGGWTDEQYF.

The rearrangement links TRBV6-6 to TRBJ1-5, with TRBD1 identical over 7 bases. From germline, CDR1 is MNHNY and CDR2 SVGAGI (reference sequence). After removal of 5 bases from V and 5 bases from J, the junction contained 6 bases not matched to a gene. This CDR3 is built from 14 residues. The CDR3 nucleotides read TGTGCCAGCAGTCTTTCAGGGGGGTATCAGCCCCAGCATTTT. Protein product: CASSLSGGYQPQHF.

This clone was seen once. The chain carries TRBV9 and TRBJ2-1; 9 bases fit TRBD2. With 2 bases clipped from V and 6 bases from J, the junction kept 12 bases outside the gene matches. Germline-derived CDR1 and CDR2 are SGDLS and YYNGEE. The CDR3 loop spans 17 amino acids. The CDR3 bases are TGTGCCAGCAGCGTTTGGGGAGTGCGGGGGGGCCCCAATGAGCAGTTCTTC. Its protein product is CASSVWGVRGGPNEQFF.

The chain carries TRBV11-2 and TRBJ1-5; no definite D call. This CDR3 region has 13 residues. The germline V and J ends were trimmed by 0 bases and 7 bases, with 7 bases remaining between them. In germline, CDR1 is SGHAT, CDR2 FQNNGV. CDR3 sequence reads: CASSLDPVQPQHF. DNA for the CDR3: TGTGCCAGCAGCTTAGACCCCGTCCAGCCCCAGCATTTT.

This clone was seen a few times. V is TRBV5-1 and J is TRBJ1-2, with TRBD1 identical over 8 bases. Germline lookup yields CDR1 SGHRS and CDR2 YFSETQ. V trimming: 4 bases; J trimming: 7 bases; junction bases outside the gene matches: 3. This CDR3 is built from 12 residues. The CDR3 coding sequence is TGCGCCAGCAGCGTCGACAGGGGTGGCTACACCTTC. It encodes CASSVDRGGYTF.

This chain links TRBV6-5 with TRBJ1-1; D perhaps matches TRBD1 (5 bases). The germline V gene has CDR1 MNHEY and CDR2 SVGAGI. Trimming took 0 bases from V and 7 from J, leaving 6 bases between them. The CDR3 has 12 residues. The DNA of the CDR3 is TGTGCCAGCAGTTACTCGGGGGGTGAAGCTTTCTTT. The encoded protein is CASSYSGGEAFF.

V gene TRBV5-1 combines with J gene TRBJ2-1; possible D gene TRBD2, 5 bases. This CDR3 is 11 amino acids long. Trimming took off 3 bases at V and 12 bases at J, with 10 bases between the two ends. CDR1 and CDR2 from the germline V gene are SGHRS and YFSETQ. The CDR3 sequence is CASSSGLGQFF. The CDR3 bases are TGCGCCAGCAGCTCGGGGTTAGGGCAGTTCTTC.

V is TRBV7-8 and J is TRBJ2-7, with D perhaps TRBD1 (5 bases). CDR1 and CDR2 (germline): SGHVS, FQNEAQ. The CDR3 contains 15 residues. V was cut by 3 bases and J by 0 bases, with 12 bases left in between. The CDR3 nucleotides read TGTGCCAGCAGCTTGGGGCTCGGTTCCTCCTACGAGCAGTACTTC. It encodes CASSLGLGSSYEQYF.

The chain has TRBV10-3 and TRBJ2-7, with D tentatively TRBD2 (5 bases). V lost 3 bases and J 2 bases, leaving 14 bases between the germline ends. This CDR3 has 15 amino acids. CDR1 is ENHRY and CDR2 is SYGVKD in the germline V gene. The CDR3 reads CAISDPSGYPYEQYF. The CDR3 DNA reads TGTGCCATCAGTGACCCCTCGGGGTACCCCTACGAGCAGTACTTC.

This clone appeared a single time. V is TRBV28 and J is TRBJ2-2; D is possibly TRBD1 (5 bases). CDR1 and CDR2 from the germline V gene are MDHEN and SYDVKM. CDR3 size: 16 residues. The ends were cut back, 8 bases at V and 3 bases at J, with 19 bases in the middle. The CDR3 nucleotides read TGTGCCAGCGGTTCTGGGTTTGGGGCAGACACCGGGGAGCTGTTTTTT. Its translation: CASGSGFGADTGELFF.

In this sample, this clone turned up once. The chain combines TRBV7-2 with TRBJ2-2; D gene unclear. Germline V lookup: CDR1 SGHTA, CDR2 FQGNSA. CDR3 length equals 14 residues. V shed 6 bases and J shed 4 bases, with 12 bases lying between them. The CDR3 loop reads CASSKPPFTGELFF. In nucleotides, the CDR3 is TGTGCCAGCAGTAAGCCCCCCTTCACCGGGGAGCTGTTTTTT.

The rearrangement joins TRBV6-1 to TRBJ2-7; 8 bases align to TRBD2. The ends lost 6 bases at V and 6 bases at J; junction bases unmatched: 10. Germline CDR1 is MNHNS and CDR2 is SASEGT. The CDR3 is 14 residues long. The CDR3 loop reads CASSRKPGGREQYF. The CDR3 DNA reads as TGTGCCAGCAGCAGAAAGCCGGGGGGGCGCGAGCAGTACTTC.

This clone has just a few counts. The chain combines TRBV29-1 with TRBJ1-2; 9 bases line up with TRBD1. The V gene's germline CDR1 is SQVTM and CDR2 ANQGSEA. The CDR3 loop spans 12 amino acids. V lost 3 bases and J lost 6; bases outside the gene matches: 2. The CDR3 DNA sequence: TGCAGCGTTGAGGACAGGGGCGATGGCTACACCTTC. It specifies CSVEDRGDGYTF.

This chain uses TRBV9 with TRBJ1-5; 11 bases are a match to TRBD1. With V trimmed by 3 bases and J by 6 bases, 2 bases remained unmatched. The CDR3 covers 14 residues. Germline V gives CDR1 SGDLS, CDR2 YYNGEE. The CDR3 DNA follows: TGTGCCAGCAGCGCCGGACAGGGGGCTCAGCCCCAGCATTTT. Its protein is CASSAGQGAQPQHF.

The chain recombines TRBV5-1 with TRBJ1-2; tentative D call: TRBD1 (6 bases). This CDR3 comprises 12 residues. Germline V gives CDR1 SGHRS, CDR2 YFSETQ. V was cut by 4 bases and J by 7 bases, with 11 bases left in between. In nucleotides, the CDR3 is TGCGCCAGCAGCGCCCAGGGGTTTGGCTACACCTTC. Translation: CASSAQGFGYTF.

The V call is TRBV5-1, the J call TRBJ2-7; 12 bases are shared with TRBD1. The ends lost 4 bases at V and 4 bases at J; junction bases unmatched: 9. The germline gives CDR1 SGHRS, CDR2 YFSETQ. The CDR3 has 16 residues. The CDR3 loop is CASSHDGTGGSYEQYF. CDR3 nucleotide sequence: TGCGCCAGCAGCCATGACGGGACAGGGGGCTCTTACGAGCAGTACTTC.

This sequence joins TRBV4-2 and TRBJ2-2; D remains unclear. Trimming shortened V by 5 bases and J by 2 bases, and 12 bases separated the two germline ends. The germline V gene encodes CDR1 LGHNA and CDR2 YNFKEQ. The CDR3 is made up of 15 amino acids. CDR3 nucleotides: TGTGCCAGCAGCTCCAACAGCTTTAACACCGGGGAGCTGTTTTTT. Its protein is CASSSNSFNTGELFF.

This chain joins TRBV6-1 and TRBJ2-2; 8 positions agree with TRBD1. After removal of 5 bases from V and 7 bases from J, the junction contained 6 bases not matched to a gene. The CDR3 consists of 14 residues. The V gene's germline CDR1 is MNHNS and CDR2 SASEGT. Here the CDR3 DNA reads TGTGCCAGCAGTAAGACAGGGGTTAGCGGGGAGCTGTTTTTT. It is translated as CASSKTGVSGELFF.

This clone occurred once. The chain is built from TRBV7-9 and TRBJ2-2, with D maybe TRBD1 (5 bases). In germline, CDR1 is SEHNR, CDR2 FQNEAQ (reference sequence). This CDR3 is 12 amino acids long. The V end was cut by 7 bases, the J end by 6 bases, with 9 bases between. This CDR3 is CASNWGPGELFF. The DNA for the CDR3 is TGTGCCAGCAATTGGGGCCCCGGGGAGCTGTTTTTT.